Listed below are T cell receptor beta chains from one sample, sequenced in a study of blood T cell repertoires in COVID-19. The table came from immunoSEQ multiplex PCR; TCRdb's copy has only in-frame clones and leaves some out. The repertoire has 200,000 to 300,000 clones, around 90% of them found once; the top ten carry less than 0.9%. Sequences were obtained from PBMCs or T cells enriched from blood (not recorded which). Every receptor here comes from a man aged 45-65 years who had been exposed to COVID-19. CDR3s include the opening cysteine and the closing phenylalanine or tryptophan. D genes are given only for firm matches. A clone size is listed for some rows: how often the clone was seen (once, few, many), or a class if it is expanded.

.,15,TRBV5-4,.,TRBJ2-1,TGTGCCAGCGTCCGCTCGGGGTTGGTGGAGAATGAGCAGTTCTTC,CASVRSGLVENEQFF
.,13,TRBV15,many,TRBJ1-5,TGTGCCACCAGCATGCAGGGCAATCAGCCCCAGCATTTT,CATSMQGNQPQHF
.,14,TRBV5-1,.,TRBJ1-1,TGCGCCAGCAGCGCCACAGGGATGAACACTGAAGCTTTCTTT,CASSATGMNTEAFF
TRBD2,16,TRBV24-1,.,TRBJ2-5,TGTGCCACCAGTGGTCTCCCGGGAGGGGGGCAAGAGACCCAGTACTTC,CATSGLPGGGQETQYF
TRBD2,14,TRBV28,few,TRBJ2-5,TGTGCCAGTAGGCGGGGGGGGGCAAGCGAGACCCAGTACTTC,CASRRGGASETQYF
TRBD1,14,TRBV2,.,TRBJ1-4,TGTGCCAGCAGTGAAAACAGGGGGGATGAAAAACTGTTTTTT,CASSENRGDEKLFF
.,14,TRBV2,.,TRBJ2-2,TGTGCCAGCAGTGTTGAGGGGAGGACCGGGGAGCTGTTTTTT,CASSVEGRTGELFF
.,16,TRBV6-2/TRBV6-3,.,TRBJ2-1,TGTGCCAGCAGTTTCCCCTTGACTAGAGTCTACAATGAGCAGTTCTTC,CASSFPLTRVYNEQFF
.,14,TRBV18,.,TRBJ2-5,TGTGCCAGCTCACTGGGACAATTCCTAGAGACCCAGTACTTC,CASSLGQFLETQYF
TRBD1,17,TRBV11-2,.,TRBJ1-5,TGTGCCAGCAGCTCCCGGACAGGGACGAATAGCAATCAGCCCCAGCATTTT,CASSSRTGTNSNQPQHF
TRBD1,13,TRBV5-1,.,TRBJ1-1,TGCGCCAGCAGCTTGGACGCGACAGGGGAAGCTTTCTTT,CASSLDATGEAFF
TRBD2,14,TRBV9,.,TRBJ2-1,TGTGCCAGCAGCGTTAGCGGGGGGCTAAATGAGCAGTTCTTC,CASSVSGGLNEQFF
.,12,TRBV28,.,TRBJ1-5,TGTGCCAGCAAATCGGGGGATCAGCCCCAGCATTTT,CASKSGDQPQHF
.,13,TRBV5-4,.,TRBJ2-2,TGTGCCAGCAGCTGGAGGTTCACCGGGGAGCTGTTTTTT,CASSWRFTGELFF
TRBD1,15,TRBV5-1,once,TRBJ2-1,TGCGCCAGCAGCTTCGACCTCAGGGACAGCTACGAGCAGTTCTTC,CASSFDLRDSYEQFF
.,12,TRBV6-5,few,TRBJ1-1,TGTGCCAGCAGTTACCCAGGGGCTGAAGCTTTCTTT,CASSYPGAEAFF
.,16,TRBV28,.,TRBJ2-1,TGTGCCAGCAGTTTAAAGGGGTCTCCCTCCTACAATGAGCAGTTCTTC,CASSLKGSPSYNEQFF
.,15,TRBV3-1/TRBV3-2,once,TRBJ1-1,TGTGCCAGCAGCCAAGATAGAACAGGGCCCACTGAAGCTTTCTTT,CASSQDRTGPTEAFF
.,16,TRBV12-2,once,TRBJ2-1,TGTGCAAGTCGCTTGTCCGGGACTAGCGGATACAATGAGCAGTTCTTC,CASRLSGTSGYNEQFF
.,16,TRBV28,.,TRBJ2-2,TGTGCCAGCAGCCCCAACAGAGCTCCGAACACCGGGGAGCTGTTTTTT,CASSPNRAPNTGELFF
TRBD1,16,TRBV5-4,once,TRBJ2-2,TGTGCCAGCAGCTTTCCGGGACAGGGGAACACCGGGGAGCTGTTTTTT,CASSFPGQGNTGELFF
.,14,TRBV13,few,TRBJ1-6,TGTGCCAGCAGCCTCCGACAGTATAATTCACCCCTCCACTTT,CASSLRQYNSPLHF
.,17,TRBV4-1,.,TRBJ1-5,TGCGCCAGCAGCCAAGTCCTAGAGGGCCTTAGCAATCAGCCCCAGCATTTT,CASSQVLEGLSNQPQHF
TRBD2,15,TRBV18,.,TRBJ2-1,TGTGCCAGCTCACCACAGCGGGGGGGCGGTAATGAGCAGTTCTTC,CASSPQRGGGNEQFF
TRBD1,13,TRBV29-1,.,TRBJ1-1,TGCAGCGCTCGACAGGGAGGTGAGACTGAAGCTTTCTTT,CSARQGGETEAFF
TRBD1,15,TRBV19,.,TRBJ1-2,TGTGCCAGTAGCTTTCACCCCGGACAGGACTATGGCTACACCTTC,CASSFHPGQDYGYTF
.,14,TRBV5-5,.,TRBJ1-2,TGTGCCAGCAGCTTGGTAGGACAGAGCTATGGCTACACCTTC,CASSLVGQSYGYTF
TRBD2,14,TRBV9,.,TRBJ2-3,TGTGCCAGCAGTTTAGCGGGGGGGCCTTTTACGCAGTATTTT,CASSLAGGPFTQYF
.,22,TRBV4-1,.,TRBJ2-3,TGCGCCAGCAGCCAACCTGCTCTTTCGGTACAGGGTCCCGCTTCTAGCACAGATACGCAGTATTTT,CASSQPALSVQGPASSTDTQYF
TRBD1,15,TRBV27,.,TRBJ1-3,TGTGCCAGCAGTTTGAGGGGGCTGGGCGGAAACACCATATATTTT,CASSLRGLGGNTIYF
.,16,TRBV10-3,.,TRBJ1-6,TGTGCCATCAGTGATTCTACGAGCTCCTATAATTCACCCCTCCACTTT,CAISDSTSSYNSPLHF
TRBD1,20,TRBV28,.,TRBJ1-1,TGTGCCAGCAGTTGGCCTATCCCGGGACAGGGGGCGATGACTGACACTGAAGCTTTCTTT,CASSWPIPGQGAMTDTEAFF
.,15,TRBV4-1,.,TRBJ1-4,TGCGCCAGCAGCCAAGGATGGCAGGGGACAGAAAAACTGTTTTTT,CASSQGWQGTEKLFF
TRBD1,17,TRBV5-1,.,TRBJ1-1,TGCGCCAGCAGCTTGGGACAGGGGGCTCTGCTGGACACTGAAGCTTTCTTT,CASSLGQGALLDTEAFF
.,15,TRBV28,.,TRBJ1-4,TGTGCCAGCAGTCCAGGAGGGGCGCGGAGTGAAAAACTGTTTTTT,CASSPGGARSEKLFF
TRBD1,14,TRBV10-3,.,TRBJ1-2,TGTGCCATCAGTGAAACAGGGGTTGGCTATGGCTACACCTTC,CAISETGVGYGYTF
TRBD1,16,TRBV4-1,.,TRBJ2-2,TGCGCCAGCAGCCAAGAACGACAGGGGAGCACCGGGGAGCTGTTTTTT,CASSQERQGSTGELFF
TRBD1,13,TRBV9,.,TRBJ1-1,TGTGCCAGCAGCGGACAGGGGGAGACTGAAGCTTTCTTT,CASSGQGETEAFF
TRBD1,16,TRBV2,.,TRBJ2-2,TGTGCCAGCAGTGACGAGGCAGGGGGGAACACCGGGGAGCTGTTTTTT,CASSDEAGGNTGELFF
TRBD1,15,TRBV4-2,.,TRBJ1-2,TGTGCCAGCAGCCAAGCGGGACAGGGGAACTATGGCTACACCTTC,CASSQAGQGNYGYTF
.,13,TRBV5-1,.,TRBJ2-7,TGCGCCAGCAGCTTGGAGGTCGGCGGCGAGCAGTACTTC,CASSLEVGGEQYF
.,15,TRBV9,.,TRBJ1-2,TGTGCCAGCAGCGTAGGCCTAGGGGCGGACTATGGCTACACCTTC,CASSVGLGADYGYTF
.,12,TRBV7-8,.,TRBJ2-1,TGTGCCAGCAGCTCACCCGGCGGTGAGCAGTTCTTC,CASSSPGGEQFF
TRBD1,13,TRBV5-6,.,TRBJ2-5,TGTGCCAGCAGCGAGGGGGCGACGGAGACCCAGTACTTC,CASSEGATETQYF
.,13,TRBV30,.,TRBJ1-5,TGTGCCTGGAATTTAGGGGCGGAACAGCCCCAGCATTTT,CAWNLGAEQPQHF
TRBD2,15,TRBV5-1,.,TRBJ2-1,TGCGCCAGCAGCTCTACTAGCGGGGGGCACAATGAGCAGTTCTTC,CASSSTSGGHNEQFF
.,17,TRBV28,.,TRBJ1-5,TGTGCCAGCAGCCGCCCTCAGGGGTTCTATAGCAATCAGCCCCAGCATTTT,CASSRPQGFYSNQPQHF
TRBD2,9,TRBV20-1,.,TRBJ2-1,TGCAGTCCGGGACTAGCTGGGTTCTTC,CSPGLAGFF
.,12,TRBV7-2,.,TRBJ1-5,TGTGCCAGCAGTTCCGTGGGCCAGCCCCAGCATTTT,CASSSVGQPQHF
.,15,TRBV7-2,.,TRBJ2-2,TGTGCCAGCAGCGCGGGACTTACTGGAGCCGGGGAGCTGTTTTTT,CASSAGLTGAGELFF
TRBD2,17,TRBV27,.,TRBJ2-5,TGTGCCAGCAGTCCTAATCACGGGACTAGCGGGCTTGAGACCCAGTACTTC,CASSPNHGTSGLETQYF
TRBD1,14,TRBV7-3,.,TRBJ2-3,TGTGCCAGCAGTATAGGGACAGCCGCAGATACGCAGTATTTT,CASSIGTAADTQYF
.,15,TRBV7-2,.,TRBJ2-7,TGTGCCAGCAGCTCATCTACAGGGCGGGCCTACGAGCAGTACTTC,CASSSSTGRAYEQYF
TRBD1,16,TRBV7-9,.,TRBJ1-5,TGTGCCAGCAGCTCCACCGGGACAGGGCACAATCAGCCCCAGCATTTT,CASSSTGTGHNQPQHF
.,15,TRBV4-1,.,TRBJ1-2,TGCGCCAGCAGCCAGCCCGACAGATCCTTCTATGGCTACACCTTC,CASSQPDRSFYGYTF
TRBD1,15,TRBV7-9,.,TRBJ1-1,TGTGCCAGCGGTTCCGGGACAGGGGTTCACACTGAAGCTTTCTTT,CASGSGTGVHTEAFF
.,14,TRBV18,once,TRBJ1-2,TGTGCCAGCTCACCAAGGTTGGAAGCGGGAGGCTACACCTTC,CASSPRLEAGGYTF
.,13,TRBV12-3/TRBV12-4,.,TRBJ1-4,TGTGCCAGCAGGATTACGCTGGGGAGGGAACTGTTTTTT,CASRITLGRELFF
.,11,TRBV7-8,.,TRBJ1-2,TGTGCCAGCAGCCAGACGGAGGGCTACACCTTC,CASSQTEGYTF